Listed below are T cell receptor beta chains from one sample, sequenced in a study of cytomegalovirus exposure and HLA in healthy donors. Profiling relied on immunoSEQ multiplex PCR, and the TCRdb table lists in-frame clones only, not all of them. Of roughly 190,000 clones in the sample, roughly four fifths were seen once. Material: PBMCs. All receptors derive from a woman in her twenties or thirties in good health and CMV-seropositive. Each CDR3 is given with its conserved first and last residue. A D gene is named only where the DNA matches it firmly. Only part of the rows carry a size: once, few, many, or a class if the clone is expanded.

TGTGCCTGGAGTTGGACAGGGGGAAATGAAGCTTTCTTT	CAWSWTGGNEAFF	TRBV30	TRBD1	.	TRBJ1-1
TGTGCCAGCAGTGCCCCCGGGACAGGGACAGATACGCAGTATTTT	CASSAPGTGTDTQYF	TRBV6-1	TRBD1	.	TRBJ2-3
TGTGCCTCCGCCCCGGGGGGAGAGACCCAGTACTTC	CASAPGGETQYF	TRBV19	TRBD2	.	TRBJ2-5
TGTGCCAGCAGCTTAGCCACAGGGGGTGAGACCCAGTACTTC	CASSLATGGETQYF	TRBV7-2	TRBD1	once	TRBJ2-5
TGTGCCAGCAGAAGTGAGGGGGGGGAAGAGACCCAGTACTTC	CASRSEGGEETQYF	TRBV6-7	.	few	TRBJ2-5
TGTGCCAGCTCACCGTCGAGGGAGTTGGTAGATACGCAGTATTTT	CASSPSRELVDTQYF	TRBV18	.	.	TRBJ2-3
TGTGCCAGCAGCTCGGAGGGGAGCTCCTACGAGCAGTACTTC	CASSSEGSSYEQYF	TRBV9	.	.	TRBJ2-7
TGCAGCGTCCCCGGACAGACCTACAATGAGCAGTTCTTC	CSVPGQTYNEQFF	TRBV29-1	.	.	TRBJ2-1
TGTGCCAGCAGCTTAGTACGGAAACGAGGCCAAAGGACCCAGCATTTT	CASSLVRKRGQRTQHF	TRBV11-3	.	.	TRBJ1-5
TGTGCCAGCAGAAGTAGCGGGAGGATACTGGATACGCAGTATTTT	CASRSSGRILDTQYF	TRBV6-5	TRBD2	.	TRBJ2-3
TGTGCCATCAGAGTGACTAGCGGGGGATCAGATACGCAGTATTTT	CAIRVTSGGSDTQYF	TRBV10-3	TRBD2	.	TRBJ2-3
TGTGCCAGCAGTGAAAGTGGGGGCCCCTACGAGCAGTACTTC	CASSESGGPYEQYF	TRBV6-1	.	few	TRBJ2-7
TGTGCCAGCAGACGTGGACAGGGGGCGAATGGGGCCAACGTCCTGACTTTC	CASRRGQGANGANVLTF	TRBV27	TRBD1	few	TRBJ2-6
TGTGCCAGCATCCGACCTGGAGGACACACCATATATTTT	CASIRPGGHTIYF	TRBV6-5	.	.	TRBJ1-3
TGCAGCGTTGAAGGGGACAGGGGTAACATTCAGTACTTC	CSVEGDRGNIQYF	TRBV29-1	TRBD1	few	TRBJ2-4
TGTGCCAGCAGCTTAGATTCCCTCGCACTTCTAGCCAAAAACATTCAGTACTTC	CASSLDSLALLAKNIQYF	TRBV7-2	.	once	TRBJ2-4
TGTGCCAGCAGTTTATATCCGGGAGGAAATGAAAAACTGTTTTTT	CASSLYPGGNEKLFF	TRBV27	.	.	TRBJ1-4
TGCGCCAGCAGCTTGGGGGACTACAAGAACTACAATGAGCAGTTCTTC	CASSLGDYKNYNEQFF	TRBV5-1	TRBD2	.	TRBJ2-1
TGTGCCAGCAGCTTGATAGATGAGCAGTTCTTC	CASSLIDEQFF	TRBV5-5	.	.	TRBJ2-1
TGTGCCAGCTCATTACCGACAGGGACGAGCTCCTACGAGCAGTACTTC	CASSLPTGTSSYEQYF	TRBV18	TRBD1	.	TRBJ2-7
TGTGCCAGCAGCGTAGGTTTAAGCGAGGATTATAATTCACCCCTCCACTTT	CASSVGLSEDYNSPLHF	TRBV9	.	.	TRBJ1-6
TGTGCCAGCAGCCCGGACAGGGGAGGATATGGCTACACCTTC	CASSPDRGGYGYTF	TRBV9	TRBD1	.	TRBJ1-2